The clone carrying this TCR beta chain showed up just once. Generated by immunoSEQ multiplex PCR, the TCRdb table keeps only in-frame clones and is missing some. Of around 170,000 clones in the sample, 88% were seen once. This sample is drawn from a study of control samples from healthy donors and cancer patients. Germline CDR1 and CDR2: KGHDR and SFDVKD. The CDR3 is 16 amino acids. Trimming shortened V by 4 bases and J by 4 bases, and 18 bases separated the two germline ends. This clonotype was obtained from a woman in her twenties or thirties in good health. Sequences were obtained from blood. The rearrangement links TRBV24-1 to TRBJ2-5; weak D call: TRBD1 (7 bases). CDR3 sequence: CATSDEGGRGGETQYF. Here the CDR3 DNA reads TGTGCCACCAGTGACGAAGGGGGCAGGGGAGGAGAGACCCAGTACTTC.